This TCR beta chain was recovered during a study of blood T cell repertoires in COVID-19. The CDR3 length is 11 residues. Trimming stripped 4 bases from V and 4 bases from J, with 6 bases between. Libraries were prepared by immunoSEQ multiplex PCR; TCRdb keeps only in-frame clonotypes and omits some of them. In the table there are around 200,000 clones, approximately 87% of which are singletons. The source of this sequence is a woman under 30 who had recovered from COVID-19. The sample comprised peripheral blood. J is TRBJ2-7 and V is TRBV5-3; D uncertain. TRBV5-3 is noted as an ORF with a role that remains uncertain. The CDR3 protein is CARSPRYEQYF. The CDR3 nucleotides read TGTGCCAGAAGCCCGAGGTACGAGCAGTACTTC.